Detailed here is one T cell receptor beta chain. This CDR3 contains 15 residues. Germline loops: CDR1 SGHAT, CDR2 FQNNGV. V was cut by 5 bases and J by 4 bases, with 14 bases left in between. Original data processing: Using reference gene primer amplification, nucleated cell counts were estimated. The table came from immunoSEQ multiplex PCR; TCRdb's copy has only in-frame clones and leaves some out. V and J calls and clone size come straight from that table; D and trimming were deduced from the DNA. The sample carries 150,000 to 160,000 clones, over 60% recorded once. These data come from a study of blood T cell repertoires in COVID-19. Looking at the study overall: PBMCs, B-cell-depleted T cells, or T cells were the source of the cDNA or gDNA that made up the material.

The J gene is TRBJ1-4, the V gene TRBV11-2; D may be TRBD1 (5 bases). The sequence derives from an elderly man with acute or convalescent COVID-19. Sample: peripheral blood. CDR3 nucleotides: TGTGCCAGCAGCCCAGCAGGGAGGGTTAATGAAAAACTGTTTTTT. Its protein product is CASSPAGRVNEKLFF.